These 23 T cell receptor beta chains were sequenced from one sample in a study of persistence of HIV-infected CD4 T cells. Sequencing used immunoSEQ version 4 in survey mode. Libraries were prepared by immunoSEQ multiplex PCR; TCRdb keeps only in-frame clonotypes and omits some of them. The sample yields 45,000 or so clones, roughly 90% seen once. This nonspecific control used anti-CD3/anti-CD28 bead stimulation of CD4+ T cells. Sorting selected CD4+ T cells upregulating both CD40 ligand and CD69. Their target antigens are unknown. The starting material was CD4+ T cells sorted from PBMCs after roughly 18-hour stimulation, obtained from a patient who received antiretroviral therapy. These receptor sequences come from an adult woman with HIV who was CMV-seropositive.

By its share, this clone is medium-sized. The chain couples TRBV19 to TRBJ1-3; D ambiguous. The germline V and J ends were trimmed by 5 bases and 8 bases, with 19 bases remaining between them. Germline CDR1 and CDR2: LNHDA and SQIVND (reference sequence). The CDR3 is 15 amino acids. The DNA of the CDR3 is TGTGCCAGTAGTTCAACAGAATACACGGGCGACACCATATATTTT. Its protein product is CASSSTEYTGDTIYF.

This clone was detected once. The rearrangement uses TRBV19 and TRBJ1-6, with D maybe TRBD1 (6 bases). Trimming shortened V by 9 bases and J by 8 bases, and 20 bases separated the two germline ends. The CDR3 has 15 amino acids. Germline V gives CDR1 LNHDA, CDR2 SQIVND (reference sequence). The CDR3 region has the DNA TGTGCCAGCCGACAGGAATCGGGCTTTGATTCACCCCTCCACTTT. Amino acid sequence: CASRQESGFDSPLHF.

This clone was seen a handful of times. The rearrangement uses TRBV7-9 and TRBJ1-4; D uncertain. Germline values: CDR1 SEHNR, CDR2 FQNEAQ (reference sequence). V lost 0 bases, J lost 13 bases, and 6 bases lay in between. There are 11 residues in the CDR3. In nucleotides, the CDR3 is TGTGCCAGCAGCTTAGCCGAATCACTGTTTTTT. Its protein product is CASSLAESLFF.

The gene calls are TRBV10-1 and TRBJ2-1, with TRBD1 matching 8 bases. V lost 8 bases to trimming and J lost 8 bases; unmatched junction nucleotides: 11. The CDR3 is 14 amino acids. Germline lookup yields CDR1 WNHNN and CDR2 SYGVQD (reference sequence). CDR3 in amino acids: CASSMSRGQDEQFF. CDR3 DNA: TGCGCCAGCTCGATGAGCAGGGGGCAAGATGAGCAGTTCTTC.

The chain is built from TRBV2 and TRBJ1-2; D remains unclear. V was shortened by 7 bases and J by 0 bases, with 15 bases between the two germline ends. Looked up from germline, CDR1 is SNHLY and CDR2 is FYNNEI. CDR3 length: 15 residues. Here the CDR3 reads CASIRTHSANYGYTF. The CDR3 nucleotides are TGTGCCAGCATCAGGACGCATTCTGCTAACTATGGCTACACCTTC.

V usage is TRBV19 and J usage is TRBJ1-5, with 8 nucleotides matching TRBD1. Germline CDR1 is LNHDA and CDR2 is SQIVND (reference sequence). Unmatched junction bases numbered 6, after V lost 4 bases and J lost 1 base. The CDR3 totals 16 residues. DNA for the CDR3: TGTGCCAGTAGTAATTATTACAGGGGGAGCAATCAGCCCCAGCATTTT. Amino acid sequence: CASSNYYRGSNQPQHF. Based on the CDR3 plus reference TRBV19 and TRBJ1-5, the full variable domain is DGGITQSPKYLFRKEGQNVTLSCEQNLNHDAMYWYRQDPGQGLRLIYYSQIVNDFQKGDIAEGYSVSREKKESFPLTVTSAQKNPTAFYLCASSNYYRGSNQPQHFGDGTRLSIL.

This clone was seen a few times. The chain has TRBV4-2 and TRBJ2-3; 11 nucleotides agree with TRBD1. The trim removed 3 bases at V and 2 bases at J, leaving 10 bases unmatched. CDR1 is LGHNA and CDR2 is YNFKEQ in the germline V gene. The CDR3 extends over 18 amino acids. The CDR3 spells CASSHRPGTGGDTDTQYF. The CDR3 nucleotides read TGTGCCAGCAGCCACCGTCCCGGGACAGGGGGAGACACAGATACGCAGTATTTT.

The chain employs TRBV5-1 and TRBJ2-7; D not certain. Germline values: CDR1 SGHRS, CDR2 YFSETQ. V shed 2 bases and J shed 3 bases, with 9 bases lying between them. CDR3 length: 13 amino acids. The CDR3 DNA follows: TGCGCCAGCAGCTTACCACCGAACTACGAGCAGTACTTC. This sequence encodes CASSLPPNYEQYF.

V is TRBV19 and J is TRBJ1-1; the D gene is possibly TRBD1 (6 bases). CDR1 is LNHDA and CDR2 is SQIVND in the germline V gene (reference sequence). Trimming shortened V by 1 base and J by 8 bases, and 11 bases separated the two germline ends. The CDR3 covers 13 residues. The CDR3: CASSIGQAPEAFF. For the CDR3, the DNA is TGTGCCAGTAGTATAGGACAGGCCCCGGAAGCTTTCTTT.

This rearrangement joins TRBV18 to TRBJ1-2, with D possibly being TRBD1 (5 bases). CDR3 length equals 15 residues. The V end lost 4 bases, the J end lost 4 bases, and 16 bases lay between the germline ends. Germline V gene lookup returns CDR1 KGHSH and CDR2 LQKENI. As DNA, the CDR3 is TGTGCCAGCTCACTGGACTTGAGGGACCCCTATGGCTACACCTTC. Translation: CASSLDLRDPYGYTF.

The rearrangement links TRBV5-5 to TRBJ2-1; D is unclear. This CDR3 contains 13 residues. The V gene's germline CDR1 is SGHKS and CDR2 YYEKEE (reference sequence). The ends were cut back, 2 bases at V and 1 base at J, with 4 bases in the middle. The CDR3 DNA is TGTGCCAGCAGCTTCGGGTCCTACAATGAGCAGTTCTTC. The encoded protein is CASSFGSYNEQFF.

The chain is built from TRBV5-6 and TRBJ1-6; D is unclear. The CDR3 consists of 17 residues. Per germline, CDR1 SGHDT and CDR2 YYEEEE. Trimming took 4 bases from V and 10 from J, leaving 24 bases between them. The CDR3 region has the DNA TGTGCCAGCAGCATGCGTCACTTCGGGATTGGACGGTCACCCCTCCACTTT. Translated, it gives CASSMRHFGIGRSPLHF.

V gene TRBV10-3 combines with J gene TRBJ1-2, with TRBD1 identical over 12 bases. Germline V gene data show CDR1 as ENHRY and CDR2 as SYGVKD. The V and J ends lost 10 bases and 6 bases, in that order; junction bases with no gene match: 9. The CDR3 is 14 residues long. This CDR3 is CATFPGTGGHGYTF. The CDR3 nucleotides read TGTGCCACCTTCCCCGGGACAGGGGGCCATGGCTACACCTTC.

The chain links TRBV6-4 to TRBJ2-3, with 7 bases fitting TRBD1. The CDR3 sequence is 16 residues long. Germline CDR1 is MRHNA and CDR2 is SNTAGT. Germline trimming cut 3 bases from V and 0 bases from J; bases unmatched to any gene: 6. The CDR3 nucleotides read TGTGCCAGCAGTGAGTTGACAGGGTCTAGCACAGATACGCAGTATTTT. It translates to CASSELTGSSTDTQYF.

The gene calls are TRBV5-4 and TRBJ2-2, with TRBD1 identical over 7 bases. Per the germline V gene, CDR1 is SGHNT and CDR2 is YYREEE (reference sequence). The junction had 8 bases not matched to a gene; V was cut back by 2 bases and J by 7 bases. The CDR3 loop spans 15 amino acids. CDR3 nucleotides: TGTGCCAGCAGCTTCCCAGACAGGGCGAGCGGGGAGCTGTTTTTT. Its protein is CASSFPDRASGELFF. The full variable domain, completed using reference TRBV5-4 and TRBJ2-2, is ETGVTQSPTHLIKTRGQQVTLRCSSQSGHNTVSWYQQALGQGPQFIFQYYREEENGRGNFPPRFSGLQFPNYSSELNVNALELDDSALYLCASSFPDRASGELFFGEGSRLTVL.

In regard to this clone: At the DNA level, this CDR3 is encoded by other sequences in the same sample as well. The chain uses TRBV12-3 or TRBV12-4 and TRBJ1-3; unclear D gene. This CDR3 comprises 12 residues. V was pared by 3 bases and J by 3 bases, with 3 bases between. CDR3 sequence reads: CASSFGGNTIYF. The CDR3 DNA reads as TGTGCCAGCAGTTTCGGTGGAAACACCATATATTTT.

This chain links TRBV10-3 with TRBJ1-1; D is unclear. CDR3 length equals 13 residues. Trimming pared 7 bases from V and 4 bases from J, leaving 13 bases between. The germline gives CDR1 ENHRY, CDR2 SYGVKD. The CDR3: CAIKKADVTEAFF. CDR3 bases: TGTGCCATCAAGAAGGCAGACGTCACTGAAGCTTTCTTT.

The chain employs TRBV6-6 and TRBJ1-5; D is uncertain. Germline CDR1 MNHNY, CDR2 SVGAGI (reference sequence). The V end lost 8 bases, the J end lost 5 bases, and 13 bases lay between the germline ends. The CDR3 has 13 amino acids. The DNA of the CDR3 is TGTGCCAGCGACATAGGTCGGGATCAGCCCCAGCATTTT. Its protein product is CASDIGRDQPQHF.

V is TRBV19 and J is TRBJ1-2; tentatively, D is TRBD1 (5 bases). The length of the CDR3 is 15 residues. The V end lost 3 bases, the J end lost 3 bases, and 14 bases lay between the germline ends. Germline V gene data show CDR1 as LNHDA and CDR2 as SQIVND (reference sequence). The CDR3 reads CASSIRAGKDYGYTF. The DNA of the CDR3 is TGTGCCAGTAGTATTCGTGCAGGGAAGGACTATGGCTACACCTTC.

DNA for the CDR3: TGTGCCAGCAGTTTCAGACAGGGTACTGGCTACACCTTC. It codes for CASSFRQGTGYTF. This chain connects TRBV12-3 or TRBV12-4 to TRBJ1-2, with 7 bases identical to TRBD1. Unmatched junction bases numbered 5, after V lost 3 bases and J lost 7 bases. The CDR3 contains 13 residues.

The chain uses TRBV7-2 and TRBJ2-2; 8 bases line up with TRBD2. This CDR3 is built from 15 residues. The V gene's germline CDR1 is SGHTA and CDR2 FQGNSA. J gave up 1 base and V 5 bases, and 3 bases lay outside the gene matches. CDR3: CASSRGGQNTGELFF. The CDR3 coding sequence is TGTGCCAGCAGCCGGGGGGGGCAGAACACCGGGGAGCTGTTTTTT.

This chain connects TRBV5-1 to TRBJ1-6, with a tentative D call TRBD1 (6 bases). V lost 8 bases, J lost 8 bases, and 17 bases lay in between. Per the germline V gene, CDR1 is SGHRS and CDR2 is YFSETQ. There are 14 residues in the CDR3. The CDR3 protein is CASSTSPGDSPLHF. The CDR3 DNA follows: TGCGCCAGTTCTACTTCCCCAGGGGATTCACCCCTCCACTTT.

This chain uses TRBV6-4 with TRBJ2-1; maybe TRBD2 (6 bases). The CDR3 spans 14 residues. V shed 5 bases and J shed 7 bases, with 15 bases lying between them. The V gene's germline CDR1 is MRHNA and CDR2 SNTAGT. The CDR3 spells CASSSSQAGNEQFF. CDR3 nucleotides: TGTGCCAGCAGTTCATCACAGGCGGGGAATGAGCAGTTCTTC.